This T cell receptor beta chain was found in a study of T cells after yellow fever vaccination (dated by TCRdb to between 2019 and 2020). For the study in its entirety: Libraries from fractions with low cell numbers were prepared with the SMART-Seq v4 Ultra Low Input RNA kit. Two healthy male donors, one aged 18 to 29 and one aged 30 to 40 years, were included in the cohort. To follow T-cell clones before and after primary and booster YFV17D yellow fever vaccination, bulk TCR alpha and beta repertoires were sequenced over time. Blood samples were taken at several timepoints before and after primary and secondary immunization, and bulk PBMC replicates and cell subsets were isolated.

The reads were generated on an Illumina NovaSeq 6000. TCR cDNA was made using 5'RACE template switching, a step that added a universal primer site and unique molecular identifiers. Priming for cDNA synthesis came from both the TCR alpha and TCR beta constant segments. Library amplification used two PCR steps, and the second PCR step added sample barcodes and sequencing adapters. Libraries were sequenced on Illumina HiSeq 2500 (2x100 bp) or NovaSeq (2x150 bp). In the source study's methods: MIGEC handled demultiplexing of reads and collapsing into UMI consensus sequences, while MiXCR performed V(D)J alignment. Vaccine-responding clonotypes were defined with edgeR using replicate PBMC samples, requiring FDR below 0.01 and a log2 fold change above 5 up to day 15. Bulk clonotypes were assigned CD4 or CD8 identity according to which sequenced CD4 or CD8 repertoire held them at higher abundance. The public reads were quality trimmed at Q25 with fastp and then assembled into clones with MiXCR by TCRdb, keeping productive beta chains. One record per CDR3 amino acid sequence lists the most common genes and DNA. The V and J calls and clone size are TCRdb's, not the authors'. The sample yields hundreds of thousands of distinct CDR3 sequences; approximately 18% were counted once. The top ten clones comprise over 15% of the sample.

The sample's treatment or condition, from its label and the paper: live attenuated yellow fever vaccine strain. Two biological replicates of bulk PBMCs were collected at each blood-draw timepoint. PBMCs were isolated from peripheral blood using a standard Ficoll-Paque protocol. TriZol was used to extract RNA from bulk PBMCs, from CD4 and CD8 fractions, and from dextramer-positive and dextramer-negative fractions. Overall study results and their limits: A small share of clonotypes occurred in both CD4 and CD8 compartments, likely arising from convergent recombination. Because abundant contaminating clonotypes from the bulk population could be contained in FACS-sorted repertoires, computational filtering was required. The secondary T-cell response was found to be weaker but faster than the primary response, with a peak reached on day 5 rather than on day 15. The study included only two donors, which limits how far the findings can be generalized. After the booster, most of the clones that had expanded following primary vaccination were detected again (96% of CD4 and 80% to 90% of CD8), which suggests that memory was broadly maintained.

At least ten counts were recorded for this clonotype. No antigen is known for it. Within one base of it there is no much larger clone, and no base qualities were kept. V is cut by 6 bases and J by 6 bases, and the space between the germline ends is 13 bases. Reading from cysteine to phenylalanine, the CDR3 counts 13 amino acids. This entry keeps only the CDR3 DNA: 39 bases, framed from base 1. The CDR1 and CDR2 encoded by the germline V gene are MNHEY and SVGEGT. This TCR was recovered from a man aged 18 to 30 who received the YFV17D yellow fever vaccine. The chain uses TRBV6-2 or TRBV6-3 and TRBJ2-3; the D gene identity is not certain. Here the sequenced sample was PBMCs, taken before the yellow fever booster vaccination. The CDR3 region has the sequence CASSYAAWDTQYF. The nucleotide sequence is TGTGCCAGCAGCTACGCAGCATGGGATACGCAGTATTTT.